This T cell receptor beta chain came from a study of blood T cell repertoires in COVID-19. Study summary: The United States, Italy and Spain supplied acute and convalescent COVID-19 samples. Sources were T cells, B-cell-depleted T cells, or PBMCs; the material itself was cDNA or gDNA.

J lost 1 base, V lost 0 bases, and 6 bases had no gene match. CDR3 length equals 18 residues. CDR1 and CDR2 from the germline V gene are LNHDA and SQIVND (reference sequence). This clone has just a few counts. In the authors' workflow: Estimated nucleated cell counts came from reference gene primer amplification. Profiled with immunoSEQ multiplex PCR; TCRdb holds only in-frame clones, not every one. Clonal size and the V and J genes are those of that table, whereas D and trimming came from the DNA. The sample shows 200,000 to 250,000 clones, more than 75% of them seen only once. The chain combines TRBV19 with TRBJ2-6; TRBD1 matches 7 bases. The receptor's source is a man aged 45-60 years who had recovered from COVID-19. The sequenced material came from peripheral blood. The CDR3 region is CASSIEMARGSGANVLTF. The CDR3 nucleotides are TGTGCCAGTAGTATAGAAATGGCCAGGGGGTCTGGGGCCAACGTCCTGACTTTC.